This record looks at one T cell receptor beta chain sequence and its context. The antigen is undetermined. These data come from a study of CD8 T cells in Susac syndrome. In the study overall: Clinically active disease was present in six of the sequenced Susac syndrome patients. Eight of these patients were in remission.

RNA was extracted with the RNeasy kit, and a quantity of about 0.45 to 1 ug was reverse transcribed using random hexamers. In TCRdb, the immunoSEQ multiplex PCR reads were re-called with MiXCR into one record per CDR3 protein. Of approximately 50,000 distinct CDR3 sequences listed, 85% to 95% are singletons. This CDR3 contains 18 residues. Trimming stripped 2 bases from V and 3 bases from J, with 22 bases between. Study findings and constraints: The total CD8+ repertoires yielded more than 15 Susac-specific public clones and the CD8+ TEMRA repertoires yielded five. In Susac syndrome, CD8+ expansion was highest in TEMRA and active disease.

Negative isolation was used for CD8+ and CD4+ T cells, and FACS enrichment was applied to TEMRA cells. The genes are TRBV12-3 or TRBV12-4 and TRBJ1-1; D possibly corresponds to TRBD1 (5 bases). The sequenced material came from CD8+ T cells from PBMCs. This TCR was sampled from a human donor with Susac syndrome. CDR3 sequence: CASSLTISRVGLDTEAFF. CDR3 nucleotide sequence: TGTGCCAGCAGTTTAACCATCTCCAGGGTAGGTTTAGACACTGAAGCTTTCTTT.